This T cell receptor beta chain was recovered during a study of blood T cell repertoires in COVID-19. The assay was immunoSEQ multiplex PCR, and TCRdb's table has in-frame clones only and misses some. The sample includes 150,000 to 200,000 clones, about 88% of them seen just once. Germline values: CDR1 SGHRS, CDR2 YFSETQ. V trimming: 4 bases; J trimming: 2 bases; junction bases outside the gene matches: 7. The CDR3 loop spans 16 amino acids. The source material was peripheral blood. The TCR originated in a man between 18 and 35 years old with acute or convalescent COVID-19. V usage is TRBV5-1 and J usage is TRBJ2-2; TRBD1 aligns across 8 bases. The CDR3 bases are TGCGCCAGCAGCCTGCTAGGGACAGGAAACACCGGGGAGCTGTTTTTT. It translates to CASSLLGTGNTGELFF.